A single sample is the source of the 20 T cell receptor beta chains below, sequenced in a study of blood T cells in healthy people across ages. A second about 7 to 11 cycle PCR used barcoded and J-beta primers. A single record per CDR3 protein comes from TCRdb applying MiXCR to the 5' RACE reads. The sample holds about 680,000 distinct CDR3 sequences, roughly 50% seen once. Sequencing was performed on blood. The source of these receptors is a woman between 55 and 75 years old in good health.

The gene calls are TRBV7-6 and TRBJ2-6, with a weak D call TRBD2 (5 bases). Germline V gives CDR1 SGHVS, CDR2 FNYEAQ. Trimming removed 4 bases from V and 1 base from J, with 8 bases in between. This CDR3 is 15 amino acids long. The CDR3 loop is CASSWLASGANVLTF. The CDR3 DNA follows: TGTGCCAGCAGCTGGTTAGCGTCTGGGGCCAACGTCCTGACTTTC.

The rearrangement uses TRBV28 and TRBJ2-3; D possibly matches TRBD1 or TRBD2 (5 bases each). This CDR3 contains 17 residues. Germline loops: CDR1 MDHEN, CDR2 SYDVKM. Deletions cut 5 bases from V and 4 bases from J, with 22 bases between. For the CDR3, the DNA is TGTGCCAGCAGTACCTGGGACCTCCGTGCTAGCTCAGATACGCAGTATTTT. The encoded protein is CASSTWDLRASSDTQYF.

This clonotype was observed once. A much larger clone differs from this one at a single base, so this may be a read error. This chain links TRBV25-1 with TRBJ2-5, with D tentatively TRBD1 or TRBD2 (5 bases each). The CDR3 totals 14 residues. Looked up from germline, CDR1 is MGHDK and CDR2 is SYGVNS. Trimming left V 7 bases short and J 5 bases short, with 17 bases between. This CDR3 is CASKDGLEGETQYF. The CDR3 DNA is TGTGCCAGCAAAGACGGTCTAGAGGGGGAGACCCAGTACTTC.

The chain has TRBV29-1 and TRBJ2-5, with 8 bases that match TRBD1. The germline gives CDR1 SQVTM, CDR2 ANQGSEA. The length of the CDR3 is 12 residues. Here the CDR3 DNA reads TGCAGTAACAGGGGGTTCCAAGAGACCCAGTACTTC. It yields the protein CSNRGFQETQYF.

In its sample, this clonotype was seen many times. The CDR3 nucleotides are TGTGCCAGCAGCGCGCTTGGGACAGGGTCCTACGAGCAGTACTTC. Its protein product is CASSALGTGSYEQYF. This chain uses TRBV7-9 with TRBJ2-7; 9 nucleotides line up with TRBD1. Trimming took 5 bases from V and 1 from J; bases not matched to a gene: 6. The CDR3 consists of 15 residues. CDR1 and CDR2 (germline): SEHNR, FQNEAQ (reference sequence).

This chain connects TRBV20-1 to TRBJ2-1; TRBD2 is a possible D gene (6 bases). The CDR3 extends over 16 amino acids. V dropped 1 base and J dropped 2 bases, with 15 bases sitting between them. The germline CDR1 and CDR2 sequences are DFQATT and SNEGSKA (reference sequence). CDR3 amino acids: CSARGGTSNAYNEQFF. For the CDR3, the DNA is TGCAGTGCTAGAGGGGGGACTTCCAATGCCTACAATGAGCAGTTCTTC.

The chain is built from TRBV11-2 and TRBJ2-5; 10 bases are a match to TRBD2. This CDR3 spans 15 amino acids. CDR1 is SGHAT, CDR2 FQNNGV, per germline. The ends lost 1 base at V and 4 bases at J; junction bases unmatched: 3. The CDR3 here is CASSLGASGGETQYF. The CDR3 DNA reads TGTGCCAGCAGCTTAGGCGCTAGCGGGGGAGAGACCCAGTACTTC.

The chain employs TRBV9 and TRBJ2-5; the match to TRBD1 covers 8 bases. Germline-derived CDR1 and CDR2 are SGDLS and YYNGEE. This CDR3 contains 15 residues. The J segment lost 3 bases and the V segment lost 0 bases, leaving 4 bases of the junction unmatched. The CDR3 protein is CASSVGTGTKETQYF. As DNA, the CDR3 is TGTGCCAGCAGCGTAGGGACAGGGACCAAAGAGACCCAGTACTTC.

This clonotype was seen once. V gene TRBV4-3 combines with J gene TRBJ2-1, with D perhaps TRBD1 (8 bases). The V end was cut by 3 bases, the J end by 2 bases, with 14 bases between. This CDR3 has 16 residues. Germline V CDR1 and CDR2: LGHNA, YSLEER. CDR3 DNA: TGCGCCAGCAGCCAGCAACAGGGGGGGACCTACAATGAGCAGTTCTTC. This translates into CASSQQQGGTYNEQFF.

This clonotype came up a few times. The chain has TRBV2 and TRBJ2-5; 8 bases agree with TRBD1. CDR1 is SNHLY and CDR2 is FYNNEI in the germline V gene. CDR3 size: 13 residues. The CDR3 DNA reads TGTGCTTCAGGGGGCACGTACCAAGAGACCCAGTACTTC. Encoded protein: CASGGTYQETQYF.

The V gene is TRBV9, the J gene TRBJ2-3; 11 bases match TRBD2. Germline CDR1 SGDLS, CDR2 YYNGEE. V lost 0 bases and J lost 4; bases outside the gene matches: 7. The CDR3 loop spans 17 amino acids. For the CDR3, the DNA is TGTGCCAGCAGCGTAGTCGGTCTAGCGGGAGGTCCAGATACGCAGTATTTT. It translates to CASSVVGLAGGPDTQYF.

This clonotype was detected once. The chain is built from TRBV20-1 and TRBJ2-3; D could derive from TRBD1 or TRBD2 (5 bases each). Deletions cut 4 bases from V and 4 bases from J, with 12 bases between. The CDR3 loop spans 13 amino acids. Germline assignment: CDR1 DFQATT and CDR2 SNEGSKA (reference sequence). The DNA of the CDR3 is TGCAGTGCTATCAGGGAGAGATCAGATACGCAGTATTTT. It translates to CSAIRERSDTQYF.

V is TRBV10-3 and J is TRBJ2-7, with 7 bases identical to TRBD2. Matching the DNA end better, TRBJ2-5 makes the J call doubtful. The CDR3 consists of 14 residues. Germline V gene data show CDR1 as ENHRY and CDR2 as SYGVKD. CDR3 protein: CAIRGGTTQETQYF. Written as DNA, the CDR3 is TGTGCCATCAGGGGGGGGACTACCCAAGAGACCCAGTACTTC.

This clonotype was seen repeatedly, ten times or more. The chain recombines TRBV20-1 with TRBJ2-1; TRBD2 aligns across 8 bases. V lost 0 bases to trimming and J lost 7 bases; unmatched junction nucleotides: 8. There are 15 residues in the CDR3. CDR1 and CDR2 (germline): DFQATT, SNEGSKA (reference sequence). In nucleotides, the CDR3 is TGCAGTGCTAGAGACCCCGGGGGGGCGGGTAATGAGCAGTTCTTC. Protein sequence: CSARDPGGAGNEQFF.

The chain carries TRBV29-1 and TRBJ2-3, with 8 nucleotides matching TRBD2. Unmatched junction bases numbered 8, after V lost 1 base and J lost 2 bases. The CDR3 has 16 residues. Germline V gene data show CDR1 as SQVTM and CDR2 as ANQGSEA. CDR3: CSVEGGLAGNTDTQYF. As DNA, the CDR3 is TGCAGCGTTGAAGGGGGGTTAGCGGGAAACACAGATACGCAGTATTTT.

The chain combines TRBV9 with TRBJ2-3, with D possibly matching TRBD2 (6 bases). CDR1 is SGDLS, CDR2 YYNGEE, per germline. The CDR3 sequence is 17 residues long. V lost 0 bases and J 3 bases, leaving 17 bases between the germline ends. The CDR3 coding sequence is TGTGCCAGCAGCGTAGAAGGTGGCGGGATTTCGACAGATACGCAGTATTTT. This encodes CASSVEGGGISTDTQYF.

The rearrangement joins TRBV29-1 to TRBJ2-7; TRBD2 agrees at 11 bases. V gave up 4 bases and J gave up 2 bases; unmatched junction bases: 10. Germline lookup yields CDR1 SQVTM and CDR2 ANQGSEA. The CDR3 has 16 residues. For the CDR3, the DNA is TGCAGCGTTGTTAGTAGCGGGAGGGCTTCTACCTACGAGCAGTACTTC. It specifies CSVVSSGRASTYEQYF.

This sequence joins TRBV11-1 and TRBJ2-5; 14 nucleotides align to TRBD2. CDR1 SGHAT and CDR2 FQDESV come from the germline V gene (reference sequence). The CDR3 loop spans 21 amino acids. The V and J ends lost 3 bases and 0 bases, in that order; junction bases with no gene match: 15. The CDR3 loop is CASSLGLRRLAGGRDQETQYF. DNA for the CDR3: TGTGCCAGCAGCTTGGGCTTGAGGAGACTAGCGGGAGGGAGGGACCAAGAGACCCAGTACTTC. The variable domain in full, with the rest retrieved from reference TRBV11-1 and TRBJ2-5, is EAEVAQSPRYKITEKSQAVAFWCDPISGHATLYWYRQILGQGPELLVQFQDESVVDDSQLPKDRFSAERLKGVDSTLKIQPAELGDSAMYLCASSLGLRRLAGGRDQETQYFGPGTRLLVL.

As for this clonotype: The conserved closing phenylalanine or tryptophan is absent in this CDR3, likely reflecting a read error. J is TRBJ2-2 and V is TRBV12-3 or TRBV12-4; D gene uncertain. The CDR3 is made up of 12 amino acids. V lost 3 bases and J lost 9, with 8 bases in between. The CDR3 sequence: CASSFIGRELFL. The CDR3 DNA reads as TGTGCCAGCAGTTTCATCGGCCGGGAGCTGTTTCTT.

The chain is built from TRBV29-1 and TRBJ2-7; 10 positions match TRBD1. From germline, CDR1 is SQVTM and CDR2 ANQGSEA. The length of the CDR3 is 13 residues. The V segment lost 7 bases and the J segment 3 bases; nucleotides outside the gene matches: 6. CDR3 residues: CSASGQGDYEQYF. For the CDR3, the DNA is TGCAGCGCCTCTGGACAGGGGGACTACGAGCAGTACTTC.